Listed below are T cell receptor beta chains from one sample, sequenced in a study of T-cell memory formation after mild COVID-19. Each CDR3 protein is one row after TCRdb ran MiXCR on the 5' RACE reads. The table has 350,000 to 400,000 distinct CDR3 sequences, around a fifth seen once; the top ten hold approximately 12%. Material for sequencing was PBMCs or a T cell subset sorted from them (not recorded which). These receptors all come from an adult woman who had mild COVID-19 (a few samples of this study predate the infection). Cell type and time point are not known. Both conserved end residues are part of each CDR3. Fields, in order: D gene, V gene, clone size, CDR3 length, J gene, CDR3 DNA, CDR3 protein. The D gene is left open where the match is weak. Part of the rows lack a size; the others show once, few, many or a class for expanded clones.

TRBD2	TRBV24-1	.	16	TRBJ2-5	TGTGCCACCAGTGACCCGACTAGCGGGGGCAAAGAGACCCAGTACTTC	CATSDPTSGGKETQYF
.	TRBV7-3	.	14	TRBJ1-1	TGTGCCAGCAGGAGGAGTACAGCGAACACTGAAGCTTTCTTT	CASRRSTANTEAFF
.	TRBV10-3	.	12	TRBJ2-1	TGTGCCATCAGTGAGGAGGGGCTGGGGCAGTTCTTC	CAISEEGLGQFF
.	TRBV7-9	.	14	TRBJ2-3	TGTGCCAGCAGAACGGACAAGAGCACAGATACGCAGTATTTT	CASRTDKSTDTQYF
TRBD1	TRBV7-9	.	17	TRBJ1-5	TGTGCCAGCAGCGAAGATAGGGACAGCGATAGCAATCAGCCCCAGCATTTT	CASSEDRDSDSNQPQHF
TRBD1	TRBV12-3/TRBV12-4	.	15	TRBJ2-5	TGTGCCAGCAGCCTTGCCCACAGGGGGCAAGAGACCCAGTACTTC	CASSLAHRGQETQYF
.	TRBV5-1	.	15	TRBJ2-3	TGCGCCAGCAGCTTGACAGGAGAGGGCACAGATACGCAGTATTTT	CASSLTGEGTDTQYF
TRBD1	TRBV12-3/TRBV12-4	many	14	TRBJ2-7	TGTGCCAGCAGCCCAGGGGGACAAGCCTACGAGCAGTACTTC	CASSPGGQAYEQYF
.	TRBV4-2	.	12	TRBJ2-2	TGTGCCAGCAGCCGGAGCTTCGGGGAGCTGTTTTTT	CASSRSFGELFF
TRBD2	TRBV2	few	15	TRBJ2-3	TGTGCCAGCCCTCCTTCTGCGGGAGGCGGAGATACGCAGTATTTT	CASPPSAGGGDTQYF
.	TRBV4-2	.	16	TRBJ2-7	TGTGCCAGCAGCCAAGACCCGTCCATACTTTCTTACGAGCAGTACTTC	CASSQDPSILSYEQYF
.	TRBV9	few	16	TRBJ2-7	TGTGCCAGCAGCGTAGGGTCCGGGACCCTCGACTACGAGCAGTACTTC	CASSVGSGTLDYEQYF
.	TRBV6-1	few	14	TRBJ2-2	TGTGCCACCAACGGGCCCTCGAACACCGGGGAGCTGTTTTTT	CATNGPSNTGELFF
.	TRBV7-3	few	14	TRBJ1-3	TGTGCCAGCTGGCCGGGTTACTCTGGAAACACCATATATTTT	CASWPGYSGNTIYF
TRBD1	TRBV5-1	few	13	TRBJ2-7	TGCGCCAGCAGTCCCGACAGGGTACGCGAGCAGTACTTC	CASSPDRVREQYF
.	TRBV9	.	14	TRBJ2-7	TGTGCCAGCAGCGTAGGAGGCAGCCACTACGAGCAGTACTTC	CASSVGGSHYEQYF
.	TRBV3-1	.	13	TRBJ1-5	TGTGCCAGCAGCCCGGGCTGGAATCAGCCCCAGCATTTT	CASSPGWNQPQHF
.	TRBV12-3/TRBV12-4	.	14	TRBJ1-4	TGTGCCAGCGGCGACGATGCAACTAATGAAAAACTGTTTTTT	CASGDDATNEKLFF
TRBD2	TRBV18	few	15	TRBJ2-1	TGTGCCAGCTCACCACCACTAGCGGGCAAGTGGCTGCCGTTCTTC	CASSPPLAGKWLPFF
.	TRBV9	few	14	TRBJ2-3	TGTGCCAGCAGCGTAGCGGATACCACAGATACGCAGTATTTT	CASSVADTTDTQYF
.	TRBV24-1	.	11	TRBJ2-1	TGTGCCACCAGGGGTTGGAATGAGCAGTTCTTC	CATRGWNEQFF
TRBD1	TRBV19	few	14	TRBJ2-1	TGTGCCAGTGAAGGGACAGGATCCTACAATGAGCAGTTCTTC	CASEGTGSYNEQFF
.	TRBV29-1	.	14	TRBJ2-7	TGCAGCATCATTGGTCCCGGGACGTCCTACGAGCAGTACTTC	CSIIGPGTSYEQYF
TRBD2	TRBV20-1	few	17	TRBJ2-7	TGCAGTGCTAGAGCTCTGACCCTAGCGGGCCGATCCTACGAGCAGTACTTC	CSARALTLAGRSYEQYF
TRBD2	TRBV4-2	.	17	TRBJ2-1	TGTGCCAGCAGCCAAGAATCCTTAGCGGGAGGGGGCAATGAGCAGTTCTTC	CASSQESLAGGGNEQFF
.	TRBV6-5	few	13	TRBJ2-1	TGTGCCAGCAGTTATGACTTCTACAATGAGCAGTTCTTC	CASSYDFYNEQFF
.	TRBV4-2	.	15	TRBJ2-7	TGTGCCAGCAGCCAAGGCGAGACAGAACCCTACGAGCAGTACTTC	CASSQGETEPYEQYF
.	TRBV7-8	few	16	TRBJ2-5	TGTGCCAGCACCGCGCCTGGGCGGGCGTCGAGAAAGACCCAGTACTTC	CASTAPGRASRKTQYF
TRBD2	TRBV5-5	.	13	TRBJ2-1	TGTGCCAGCAGCTCCGGGACTAGGAATGAGCAGTTCTTC	CASSSGTRNEQFF
.	TRBV29-1	.	11	TRBJ1-2	TGCAGAGTTGTCTGGGGCGGTGGCTACACCTTC	CRVVWGGGYTF
.	TRBV4-2	.	18	TRBJ2-4	TGTGCCAGCAGCCAAGATCGGGTATTGATGTTAGCCAAAAACATTCAGTACTTC	CASSQDRVLMLAKNIQYF
TRBD2	TRBV9	few	15	TRBJ2-3	TGTGCCTCCACCCGGGGTAGCGGGGTGTCAGATACGCAGTATTTT	CASTRGSGVSDTQYF
TRBD2	TRBV24-1	.	15	TRBJ2-7	TGTGCCACCAGCCCGGGACTAGCCGTTACCTACGAGCAGTACTTC	CATSPGLAVTYEQYF
TRBD2	TRBV24-1	.	15	TRBJ2-2	TGTGCCACCAGTGCCGGGACTACTGAAACCGGGGAGCTGTTTTTT	CATSAGTTETGELFF
.	TRBV21-1	.	12	TRBJ1-2	TGTGCCAGCAGCAGGCCCTACTATGGCTACACCTTC	CASSRPYYGYTF
TRBD2	TRBV20-1	.	14	TRBJ2-7	TGCAGTGCTAGTCGGGGACTAGCTTCCTACGAGCAGTACTTC	CSASRGLASYEQYF